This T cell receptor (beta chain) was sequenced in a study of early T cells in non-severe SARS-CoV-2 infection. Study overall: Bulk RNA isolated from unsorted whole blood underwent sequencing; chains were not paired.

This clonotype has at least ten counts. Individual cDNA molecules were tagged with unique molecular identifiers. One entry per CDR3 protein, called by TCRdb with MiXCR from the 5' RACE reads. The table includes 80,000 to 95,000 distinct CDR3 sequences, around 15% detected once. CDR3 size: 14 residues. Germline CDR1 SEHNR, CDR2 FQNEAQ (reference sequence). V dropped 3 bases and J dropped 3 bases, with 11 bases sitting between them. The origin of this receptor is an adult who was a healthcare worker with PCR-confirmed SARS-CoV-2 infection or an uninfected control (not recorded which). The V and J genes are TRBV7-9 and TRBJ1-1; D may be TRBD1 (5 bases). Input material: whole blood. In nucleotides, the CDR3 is TGTGCCAGCAGCTTCGGAACAGGATACACTGAAGCTTTCTTT. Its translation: CASSFGTGYTEAFF.